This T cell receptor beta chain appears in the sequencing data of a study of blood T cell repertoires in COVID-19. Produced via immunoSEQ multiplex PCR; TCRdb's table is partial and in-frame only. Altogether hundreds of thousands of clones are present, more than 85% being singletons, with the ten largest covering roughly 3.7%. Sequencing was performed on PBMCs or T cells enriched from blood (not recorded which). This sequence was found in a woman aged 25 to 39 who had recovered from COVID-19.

As DNA, the CDR3 is TGTGCCAGCAGCATTAATGGAAACACCATATATTTT. Its protein is CASSINGNTIYF. The chain links TRBV3-1 (or the pseudogene TRBV3-2) to TRBJ1-3; D unclear. This CDR3 is built from 12 residues. Germline V lookup: CDR1 LGHDT, CDR2 YNNKEL (reference sequence). V was clipped by 5 bases and J by 3 bases, with 5 bases between them.